The 22 T cell receptor beta chains reported below all come from one sample, sequenced in a study of beta chain features in type 1 diabetes. cDNA synthesis used the whole RNA isolate, giving expressed TCRB sequences. The table came from immunoSEQ multiplex PCR; TCRdb's copy has only in-frame clones and leaves some out. This sample has about 930,000 clones; about 17% occur once, and the top ten carry about 0.02%. Material for sequencing was naive CD4+ T cells from blood. The receptor set was obtained from a woman between 18 and 30 years old in good health.

The chain is built from TRBV4-3 and TRBJ2-7; the D gene is possibly TRBD1 (6 bases). The V end lost 0 bases, the J end lost 0 bases, and 9 bases lay between the germline ends. The CDR3 is 15 residues long. CDR1 LGHNA and CDR2 YSLEER come from the germline V gene. The CDR3 DNA sequence: TGCGCCAGCAGCCAAGACAGGGGTTACTCCTACGAGCAGTACTTC. Residues: CASSQDRGYSYEQYF.

This clone turned up a few times. The chain's CDR3 is CASRTDRGSIGELFF. As DNA, the CDR3 is TGTGCCAGCAGGACGGACAGGGGATCGATCGGGGAGCTGTTTTTT. The chain joins TRBV7-9 to TRBJ2-2; 9 nucleotides align to TRBD1. Unmatched junction bases numbered 9, after V lost 6 bases and J lost 7 bases. Germline V gene sequence: CDR1 SEHNR, CDR2 FQNEAQ (reference sequence). The CDR3 covers 15 residues. Complete variable domain (other parts from reference TRBV7-9 and TRBJ2-2): DTGVSQNPRHKITKRGQNVTFRCDPISEHNRLYWYRQTLGQGPEFLTYFQNEAQLEKSRLLSDRFSAERPKGSFSTLEIQRTEQGDSAMYLCASRTDRGSIGELFFGEGSRLTVL.

The chain links TRBV14 to TRBJ1-1; D is unclear. The CDR3 consists of 13 residues. V was pared by 4 bases and J by 5 bases, with 11 bases between. The V gene's germline CDR1 is SGHDN and CDR2 FVKESK. CDR3 residues: CASSPQPGTEAFF. In DNA, the CDR3 is TGTGCCAGCAGCCCCCAACCTGGGACTGAAGCTTTCTTT.

This rearrangement joins TRBV29-1 to TRBJ1-2; D is uncertain. The length of the CDR3 is 14 residues. Germline values: CDR1 SQVTM, CDR2 ANQGSEA. V lost 0 bases to trimming and J lost 3 bases, with 11 bases between them. This CDR3 reads CSVEDEGFDYGYTF. The CDR3 bases are TGCAGCGTTGAAGATGAAGGTTTTGACTATGGCTACACCTTC.

This chain links TRBV7-9 with TRBJ2-2, with D possibly matching TRBD1 (6 bases). Germline V lookup: CDR1 SEHNR, CDR2 FQNEAQ (reference sequence). The CDR3 totals 13 residues. Trimming removed 5 bases at V and 3 bases at J, with 7 bases between. DNA for the CDR3: TGTGCCAGCAGCCAGGGGCACACCGGGGAGCTGTTTTTT. Translating it yields CASSQGHTGELFF.

This clone has only a few counts. The rearrangement joins TRBV11-2 to TRBJ2-5; D is unclear. Deletions cut 3 bases from V and 1 base from J, with 9 bases between. The germline CDR1 and CDR2 sequences are SGHAT and FQNNGV. The CDR3 is 14 residues long. CDR3 sequence reads: CASSFSDTQETQYF. CDR3 coding DNA: TGTGCCAGCAGCTTTTCCGACACCCAAGAGACCCAGTACTTC.

This clone was seen a few times. The gene calls are TRBV5-5 and TRBJ1-2, with a tentative D call TRBD1 (6 bases). Germline assignment: CDR1 SGHKS and CDR2 YYEKEE (reference sequence). V was shortened by 4 bases and J by 6 bases, with 16 bases between the two germline ends. The CDR3 runs 14 residues. The CDR3 is CASSRTLRDNGYTF. The CDR3 DNA is TGTGCCAGCAGCAGGACCCTCAGGGACAATGGCTACACCTTC.

This clone appeared a single time. This rearrangement joins TRBV20-1 to TRBJ2-1; D not certain. Germline assignment: CDR1 DFQATT and CDR2 SNEGSKA (reference sequence). The V end was cut by 0 bases, the J end by 9 bases, with 6 bases between. The CDR3 spans 11 residues. CDR3 nucleotides: TGCAGTGCTAGAGAACGAAGTGAGCAGTTCTTC. This encodes CSARERSEQFF.

Notes on this clone: The sample holds other DNA sequences that translate to the same CDR3. The chain joins TRBV20-1 to TRBJ1-2; D unclear. Germline V CDR1 and CDR2: DFQATT, SNEGSKA (reference sequence). CDR3 length equals 11 residues. Trimming left V 3 bases short and J 4 bases short, with 6 bases between. The CDR3 is CSASSGYGYTF. CDR3 bases: TGCAGTGCTAGTAGTGGCTATGGCTACACCTTC.

Turning to this clone: At one of its ends the junction is not consistent with the germline gene, which may arise from a read error. The rearrangement uses TRBV6-1 and TRBJ1-5; 7 nucleotides line up with TRBD1. The CDR3 contains 17 residues. Germline lookup yields CDR1 MNHNS and CDR2 SASEGT. The DNA of the CDR3 is TGTGCCATCAGTGAGTTCCTCGGGGACAGCTACAATCAGCCCCAGCATTTT. This translates into CAISEFLGDSYNQPQHF.

A word on this clone: The CDR3 ends on some other residue instead of the conserved phenylalanine or tryptophan, so this is likely a read error. No DNA is shown, since the ends of the CDR3 on it are uncertain; the CDR3 is the one TCRdb lists. The chain is built from TRBV27 and TRBJ2-7; TRBD1, the D gene given by the table, was not confirmed from the DNA. The CDR3 spans 9 amino acids, including both terminal residues. Germline V gene data show CDR1 as MNHEY and CDR2 as SMNVEV (reference sequence). CDR3 protein: CARNRADPL.

This clone has only a few counts. The CDR3 DNA reads as TGTGCCAGCTCACCATCATGGGGCGACTATGGCTACACCTTC. It translates to CASSPSWGDYGYTF. The chain has TRBV18 and TRBJ1-2, with D possibly TRBD1 on 5 matching bases. V lost 2 bases and J lost 3, with 10 bases in between. Germline CDR1 KGHSH, CDR2 LQKENI. The CDR3 runs 14 residues.

There are a few counts of this clone. The J gene is TRBJ1-5, the V gene TRBV2; 8 nucleotides align to TRBD1. This CDR3 is 13 amino acids long. Germline values: CDR1 SNHLY, CDR2 FYNNEI. Unmatched junction bases numbered 5, after V lost 7 bases and J lost 6 bases. In DNA, the CDR3 is TGTGCCAGCATACAGGGGGAAGGTCAGCCCCAGCATTTT. Translating gives CASIQGEGQPQHF.

The CDR3 loop is CASSYTGGGVSEAFF. The CDR3 region has the DNA TGTGCCAGCAGTTACACGGGCGGGGGGGTGAGCGAAGCTTTCTTT. The chain uses TRBV6-5 and TRBJ1-1; D perhaps matches TRBD1 (5 bases). Germline V lookup: CDR1 MNHEY, CDR2 SVGAGI. V lost 2 bases, J lost 8 bases, and 18 bases lay in between. The CDR3 runs to 15 residues.

This chain connects TRBV6-5 to TRBJ1-4; D uncertain. The length of the CDR3 is 13 residues. V lost 0 bases and J lost 8, with 7 bases in between. The V gene's germline CDR1 is MNHEY and CDR2 SVGAGI. Written as DNA, the CDR3 is TGTGCCAGCAGTTACTCGATAGTGGAAAAACTGTTTTTT. Its protein is CASSYSIVEKLFF.

The chain employs TRBV7-9 and TRBJ1-2; maybe TRBD1 (5 bases). The germline gives CDR1 SEHNR, CDR2 FQNEAQ (reference sequence). The CDR3 length is 14 residues. V dropped 2 bases and J dropped 6 bases, with 13 bases sitting between them. In DNA, the CDR3 is TGTGCCAGCAGCTTACAGGGTAATTATAATGGCTACACCTTC. This translates into CASSLQGNYNGYTF.

J is TRBJ2-7 and V is TRBV15, with D unclear. Germline loops: CDR1 LNHNV, CDR2 YYDKDF (reference sequence). This CDR3 contains 13 residues. The germline V and J ends were trimmed by 0 bases and 6 bases, with 9 bases remaining between them. The CDR3 DNA is TGTGCCACCAGCAGAGATCTAATCGCCGAGCAGTACTTC. Residues: CATSRDLIAEQYF. Full variable domain (outside the CDR3, taken from reference TRBV15 and TRBJ2-7): DAMVIQNPRYQVTQFGKPVTLSCSQTLNHNVMYWYQQKSSQAPKLLFHYYDKDFNNEADTPDNFQSRRPNTSFCFLDIRSPGLGDTAMYLCATSRDLIAEQYFGPGTRLTVT.

In this sample, this clone turned up a few times. Other DNA sequences in this sample translate to the same CDR3. J is TRBJ2-1 and V is TRBV18; no reliable D call. The CDR3 totals 13 residues. Germline CDR1 reads KGHSH; CDR2 reads LQKENI. V lost 2 bases and J 5 bases, leaving 7 bases between the germline ends. DNA for the CDR3: TGTGCCAGCTCACCATCTGAAGACAATGAGCAGTTCTTC. It is translated as CASSPSEDNEQFF. Using reference TRBV18 and TRBJ2-1 for the parts outside the CDR3, the full variable domain is NAGVMQNPRHLVRRRGQEARLRCSPMKGHSHVYWYRQLPEEGLKFMVYLQKENIIDESGMPKERFSAEFPKEGPSILRIQQVVRGDSAAYFCASSPSEDNEQFFGPGTRLTVL.

In regard to this clone: One end of the junction varies from germline; a read error may be responsible. The chain is built from TRBV7-9 and TRBJ2-7, with 12 positions matching TRBD2. The CDR3 covers 16 residues. The V gene's germline CDR1 is SEHNR and CDR2 FQNEAQ (reference sequence). The CDR3 sequence is CASSLLGVASGRASIF. As DNA, the CDR3 is TGTGCCAGCAGCTTATTGGGCGTTGCTAGCGGGAGGGCTTCGATCTTC.

J is TRBJ2-3 and V is TRBV7-2; D unresolved. CDR1 and CDR2 (germline): SGHTA, FQGNSA. The CDR3 is 10 amino acids. V gave up 1 base and J gave up 10 bases, with 3 bases separating them. Here the CDR3 reads CASSLGPQYF. Here the CDR3 DNA reads TGTGCCAGCAGCTTAGGTCCGCAGTATTTT.

This chain connects TRBV5-4 to TRBJ2-3; TRBD1 agrees at 9 bases. The CDR3 covers 14 residues. Per germline, CDR1 SGHNT and CDR2 YYREEE (reference sequence). V lost 4 bases to trimming and J lost 3 bases; unmatched junction nucleotides: 3. The CDR3 region is CASSGTGRTDTQYF. CDR3 DNA: TGTGCCAGCAGCGGGACAGGGAGGACAGATACGCAGTATTTT.

This clone has more than one count but fewer than ten. The chain employs TRBV7-9 and TRBJ1-2; no definite D call. This CDR3 region has 12 residues. V gave up 5 bases and J gave up 5 bases, with 9 bases separating them. CDR1 and CDR2 (germline): SEHNR, FQNEAQ (reference sequence). CDR3 nucleotides: TGTGCCAGCAGCACGGAGCCTTATGGCTACACCTTC. Translation: CASSTEPYGYTF.